Listed here is a single TCR beta chain. Random hexamers were used to reverse transcribe an amount of about 0.5 to 1 ug RNA. TCRdb reprocessed the immunoSEQ multiplex PCR reads via MiXCR and lists one record per CDR3 protein. Of around 180,000 distinct CDR3 sequences in the sample, 90% to 95% were seen once. The sample comes from a study of CD8 T cells in Susac syndrome. V lost 5 bases, J lost 5 bases, and 8 bases stayed unmatched. The CDR3 is 15 amino acids. Looked up from germline, CDR1 is SGHVS and CDR2 is FNYEAQ. This clonotype was obtained from a human donor with multiple sclerosis. The sequenced sample was CD8+ T cells from PBMCs. The chain uses TRBV7-6 and TRBJ1-5; 8 nucleotides line up with TRBD1. CDR3 protein: CASSRFDRGDQPQHF. CDR3 DNA: TGTGCCAGCAGCCGTTTCGACAGGGGTGATCAGCCCCAGCATTTT. Combining the CDR3 with reference TRBV7-6 and TRBJ1-5 gives the whole variable domain GAGVSQSPRYKVTKRGQDVALRCDPISGHVSLYWYRQALGQGPEFLTYFNYEAQQDKSGLPNDRFSAERPEGSISTLTIQRTEQRDSAMYRCASSRFDRGDQPQHFGDGTRLSIL.